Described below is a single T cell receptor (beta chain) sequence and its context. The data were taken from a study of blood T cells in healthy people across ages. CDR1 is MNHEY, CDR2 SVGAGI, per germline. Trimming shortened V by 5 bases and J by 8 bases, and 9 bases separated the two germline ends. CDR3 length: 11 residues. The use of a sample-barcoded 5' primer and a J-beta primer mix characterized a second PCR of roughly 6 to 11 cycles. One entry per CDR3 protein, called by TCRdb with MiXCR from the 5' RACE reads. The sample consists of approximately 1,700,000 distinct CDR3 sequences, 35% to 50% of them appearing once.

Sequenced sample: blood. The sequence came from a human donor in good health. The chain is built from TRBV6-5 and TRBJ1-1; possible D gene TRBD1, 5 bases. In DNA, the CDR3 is TGTGCCAGCAGTGATGGACACGAAGCTTTCTTT. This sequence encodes CASSDGHEAFF.